This T cell receptor (beta chain) is from a study of blood T cell repertoires in COVID-19. Turning to the study itself: T cells, B-cell-depleted T cells, or PBMCs provided the cDNA or gDNA that served as material.

Study processing details: Using reference gene primer amplification, nucleated cell counts were estimated. The data were produced by immunoSEQ multiplex PCR, yet TCRdb's version contains in-frame clones alone and is incomplete. V and J calls and clone size come straight from that table; D and trimming were deduced from the DNA. The sample lists some 120,000 clones, 60% to 85% occurring once. This CDR3 spans 15 amino acids. Trimming stripped 1 base from V and 0 bases from J, with 11 bases between. Germline V gene sequence: CDR1 SGHRS, CDR2 YFSETQ. This sequence joins TRBV5-1 and TRBJ2-7; tentatively, D is TRBD1 (6 bases). Sequenced: peripheral blood. The clonotype comes from a human donor with acute or convalescent COVID-19. The donor label of this sample is uncertain. The CDR3 sequence is CASSLTGRSSYEQYF. In nucleotides, the CDR3 is TGCGCCAGCAGCTTGACAGGGCGGAGCTCCTACGAGCAGTACTTC.